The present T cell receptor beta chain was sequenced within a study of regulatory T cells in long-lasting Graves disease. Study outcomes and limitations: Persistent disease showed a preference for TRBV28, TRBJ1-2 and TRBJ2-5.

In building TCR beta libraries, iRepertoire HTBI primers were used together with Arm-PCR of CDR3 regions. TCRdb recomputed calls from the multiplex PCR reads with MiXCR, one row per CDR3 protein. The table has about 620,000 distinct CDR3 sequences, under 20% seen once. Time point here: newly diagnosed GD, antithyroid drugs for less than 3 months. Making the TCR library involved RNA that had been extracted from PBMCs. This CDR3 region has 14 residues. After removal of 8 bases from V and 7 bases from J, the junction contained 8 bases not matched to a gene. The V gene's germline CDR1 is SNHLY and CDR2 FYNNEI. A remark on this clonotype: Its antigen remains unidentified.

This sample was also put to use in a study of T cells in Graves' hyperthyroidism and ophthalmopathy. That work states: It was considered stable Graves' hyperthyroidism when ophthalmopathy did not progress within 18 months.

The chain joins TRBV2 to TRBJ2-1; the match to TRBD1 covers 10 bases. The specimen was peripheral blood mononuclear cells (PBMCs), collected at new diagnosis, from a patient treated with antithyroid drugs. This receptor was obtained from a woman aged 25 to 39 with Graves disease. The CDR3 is CASLRQGAQNEQFF. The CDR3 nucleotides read TGTGCCAGCCTAAGACAGGGGGCTCAGAATGAGCAGTTCTTC. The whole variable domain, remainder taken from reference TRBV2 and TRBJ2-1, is EPEVTQTPSHQVTQMGQEVILRCVPISNHLYFYWYRQILGQKVEFLVSFYNNEISEKSEIFDDQFSVERPDGSNFTLKIRSTKLEDSAMYFCASLRQGAQNEQFFGPGTRLTVL.